This T cell receptor beta chain was sequenced for a study of T-cell reconstitution after alpha-beta-depleted transplantation in children. Overall study findings and caveats: Surviving recipient T cells and thymic progenitors produced the high day-60 TCRbeta diversity seen in some patients. Expanded graft clones, several hundred of them, were reportedly the source of alpha-beta T cells about two months after transplant.

V was clipped by 5 bases and J by 2 bases, with 13 bases between them. The CDR3 is made up of 14 amino acids. A library of TCRbeta sequences, prepared with unique molecular identifiers, was generated. TCRdb ran MiXCR on the PCR reads and lists one entry per CDR3 protein. Of around 450,000 distinct CDR3 sequences listed, about 17% were seen once; the top ten hold roughly 27%. A note on this clonotype: Its cognate antigen is unknown.

This receptor was taken from a boy less than two years old who had a stem cell transplant for Wiskott-Aldrich syndrome, so the T cells may come from the graft donor. This material consisted of PBMCs, mostly from graft donor cells, taken 360 days after TCRalphabeta/CD19-depleted stem cell transplant. V and J are TRBV12-3 or TRBV12-4 and TRBJ2-7; D not resolved. The CDR3 region is CASSPTDLAYEQYF. CDR3 DNA sequence: TGTGCCAGCAGTCCGACTGACCTTGCCTACGAGCAGTACTTC.